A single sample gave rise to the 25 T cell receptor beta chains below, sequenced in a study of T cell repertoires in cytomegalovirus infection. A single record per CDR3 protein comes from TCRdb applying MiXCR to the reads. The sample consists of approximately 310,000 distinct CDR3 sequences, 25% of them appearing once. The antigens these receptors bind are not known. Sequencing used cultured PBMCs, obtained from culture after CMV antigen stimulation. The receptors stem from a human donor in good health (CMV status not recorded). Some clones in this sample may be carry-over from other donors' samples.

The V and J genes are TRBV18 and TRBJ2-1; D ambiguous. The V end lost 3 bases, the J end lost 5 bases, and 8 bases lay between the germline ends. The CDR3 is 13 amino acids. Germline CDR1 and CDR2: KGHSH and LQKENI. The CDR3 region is CASSPLDNNEQFF. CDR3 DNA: TGTGCCAGCTCACCCCTAGATAACAATGAGCAGTTCTTC.

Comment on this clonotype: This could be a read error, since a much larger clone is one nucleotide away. CDR3 nucleotides: TGTGCCAGCAGCTTGGGACTAGCGGGCTTGGTCAGAGAGACCCAGTACTTC. It specifies CASSLGLAGLVRETQYF. This chain joins TRBV7-2 and TRBJ2-5; 12 nucleotides agree with TRBD2. Germline V lookup: CDR1 SGHTA, CDR2 FQGNSA. Germline trimming cut 3 bases from V and 4 bases from J; bases unmatched to any gene: 9. There are 17 residues in the CDR3.

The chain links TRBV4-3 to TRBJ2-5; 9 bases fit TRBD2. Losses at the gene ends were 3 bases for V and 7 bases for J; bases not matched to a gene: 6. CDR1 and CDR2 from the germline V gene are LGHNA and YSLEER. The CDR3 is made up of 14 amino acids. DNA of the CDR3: TGCGCCAGCAGCCAGTGGACTAGCGCTTCGACCCAGTACTTC. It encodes CASSQWTSASTQYF.

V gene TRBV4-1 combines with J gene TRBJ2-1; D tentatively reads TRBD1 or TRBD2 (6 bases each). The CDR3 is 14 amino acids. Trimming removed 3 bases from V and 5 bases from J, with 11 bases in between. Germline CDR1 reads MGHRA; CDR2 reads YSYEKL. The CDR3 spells CASSHHGGHNEQFF. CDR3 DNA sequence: TGCGCCAGCAGCCACCACGGGGGCCACAATGAGCAGTTCTTC.

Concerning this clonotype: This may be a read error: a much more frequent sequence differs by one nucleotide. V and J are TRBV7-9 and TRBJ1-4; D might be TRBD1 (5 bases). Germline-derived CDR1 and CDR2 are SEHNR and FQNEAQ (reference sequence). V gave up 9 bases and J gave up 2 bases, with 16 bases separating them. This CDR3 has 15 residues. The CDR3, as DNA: TGTGCCAGTCAGCATTCGACAGTGACTAATGAAAAACTGTTTTTT. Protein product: CASQHSTVTNEKLFF.

Here the CDR3 DNA reads TGCGCCAGCAGCACCCAGGGTGGGGTCTTGAACACTGAAGCTTTCTTT. This translates into CASSTQGGVLNTEAFF. The V gene is TRBV5-1, the J gene TRBJ1-1; D possibly corresponds to TRBD1 (5 bases). The CDR3 consists of 16 residues. Trimming shortened V by 4 bases and J by 0 bases, and 16 bases separated the two germline ends. Germline loops: CDR1 SGHRS, CDR2 YFSETQ.

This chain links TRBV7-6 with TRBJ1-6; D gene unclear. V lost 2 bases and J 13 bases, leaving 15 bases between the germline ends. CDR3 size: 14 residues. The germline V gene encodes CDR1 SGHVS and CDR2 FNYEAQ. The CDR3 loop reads CASSLRERNGPLHF. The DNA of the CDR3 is TGTGCCAGCAGCTTACGGGAACGGAACGGGCCCCTCCACTTT.

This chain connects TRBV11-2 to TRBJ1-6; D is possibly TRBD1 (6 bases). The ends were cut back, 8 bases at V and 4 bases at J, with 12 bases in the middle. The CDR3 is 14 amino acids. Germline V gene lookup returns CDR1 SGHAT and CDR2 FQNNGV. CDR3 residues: CASGGQGYNSPLHF. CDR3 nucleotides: TGTGCCAGCGGGGGCCAAGGGTATAATTCACCCCTCCACTTT.

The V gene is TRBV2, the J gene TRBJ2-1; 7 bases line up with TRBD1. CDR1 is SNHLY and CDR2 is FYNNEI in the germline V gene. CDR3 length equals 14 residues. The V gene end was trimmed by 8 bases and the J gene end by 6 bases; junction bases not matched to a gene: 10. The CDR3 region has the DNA TGTGCCAGCCGGTTATCACAGGGGTTCAATGAGCAGTTCTTC. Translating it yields CASRLSQGFNEQFF.

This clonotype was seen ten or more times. The CDR3 bases are TGTGCCAGCACCCGTCAAGGAGCGGCCAATGAGCAGTTCTTC. Translating it yields CASTRQGAANEQFF. This chain links TRBV6-6 with TRBJ2-1, with a possible D match to TRBD2 (5 bases). Trimming shortened V by 7 bases and J by 6 bases, and 16 bases separated the two germline ends. The germline V gene encodes CDR1 MNHNY and CDR2 SVGAGI (reference sequence). The CDR3 is made up of 14 amino acids.

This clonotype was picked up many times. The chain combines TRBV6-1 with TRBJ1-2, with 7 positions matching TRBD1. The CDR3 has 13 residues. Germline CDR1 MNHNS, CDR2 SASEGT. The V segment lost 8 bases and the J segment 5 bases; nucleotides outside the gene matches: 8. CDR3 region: CASGLTGNYGYTF. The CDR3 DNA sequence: TGTGCCAGCGGGTTGACAGGGAATTATGGCTACACCTTC.

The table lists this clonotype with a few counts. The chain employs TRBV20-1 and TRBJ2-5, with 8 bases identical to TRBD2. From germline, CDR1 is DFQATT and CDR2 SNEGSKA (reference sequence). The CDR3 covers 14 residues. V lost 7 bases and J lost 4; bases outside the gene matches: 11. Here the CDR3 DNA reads TGCAGTGGCGACGGCACTAGCGGCCGAGAGACCCAGTACTTC. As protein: CSGDGTSGRETQYF.

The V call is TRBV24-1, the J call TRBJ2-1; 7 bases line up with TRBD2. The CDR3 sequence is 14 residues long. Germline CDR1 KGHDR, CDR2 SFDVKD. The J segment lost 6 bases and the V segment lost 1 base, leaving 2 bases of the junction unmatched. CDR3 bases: TGTGCCACCAGTGATTTTACTAGCGCCAATGAGCAGTTCTTC. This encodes CATSDFTSANEQFF.

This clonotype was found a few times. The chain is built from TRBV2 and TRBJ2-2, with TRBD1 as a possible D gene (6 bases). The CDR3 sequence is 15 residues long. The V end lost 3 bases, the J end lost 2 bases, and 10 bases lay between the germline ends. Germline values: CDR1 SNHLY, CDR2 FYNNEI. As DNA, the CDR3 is TGTGCCAGCAGTGATTGGGACAAAAACACCGGGGAGCTGTTTTTT. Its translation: CASSDWDKNTGELFF.

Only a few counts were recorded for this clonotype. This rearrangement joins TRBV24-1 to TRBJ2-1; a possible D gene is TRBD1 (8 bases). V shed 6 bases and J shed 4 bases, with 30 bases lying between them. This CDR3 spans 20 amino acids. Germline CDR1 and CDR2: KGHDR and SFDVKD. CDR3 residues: CATSLTGGLGQALSYNEQFF. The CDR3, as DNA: TGTGCCACCAGTCTAACGGGGGGACTGGGACAGGCCCTAAGTTACAATGAGCAGTTCTTC.

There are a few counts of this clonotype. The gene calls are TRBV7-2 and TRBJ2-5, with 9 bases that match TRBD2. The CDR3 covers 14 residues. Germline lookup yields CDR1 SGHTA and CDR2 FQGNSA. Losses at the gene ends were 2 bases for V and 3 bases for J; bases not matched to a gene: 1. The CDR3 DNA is TGTGCCAGCAGCTTAATAGCGGGAGAAGAGACCCAGTACTTC. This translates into CASSLIAGEETQYF.

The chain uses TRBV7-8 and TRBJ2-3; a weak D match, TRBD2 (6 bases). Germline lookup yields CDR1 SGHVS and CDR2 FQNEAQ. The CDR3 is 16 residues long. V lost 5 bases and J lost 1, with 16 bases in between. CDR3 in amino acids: CASSPTGGLGTDTQYF. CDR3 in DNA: TGTGCCAGCAGCCCAACTGGGGGACTTGGCACAGATACGCAGTATTTT.

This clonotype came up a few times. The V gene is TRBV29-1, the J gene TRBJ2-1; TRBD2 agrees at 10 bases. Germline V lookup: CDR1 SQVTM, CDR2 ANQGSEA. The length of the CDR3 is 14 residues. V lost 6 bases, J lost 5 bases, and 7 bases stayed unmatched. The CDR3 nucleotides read TGCAGCGTGCGGACTAGCGGAGTTGACAATGAGCAGTTCTTC. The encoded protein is CSVRTSGVDNEQFF.

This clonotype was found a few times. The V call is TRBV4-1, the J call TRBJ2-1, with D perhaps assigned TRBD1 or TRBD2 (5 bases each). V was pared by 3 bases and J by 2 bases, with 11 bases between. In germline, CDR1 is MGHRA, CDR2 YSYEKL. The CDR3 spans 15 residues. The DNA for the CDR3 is TGCGCCAGCAGCCAGGGGGTAGGGCCCTACAATGAGCAGTTCTTC. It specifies CASSQGVGPYNEQFF.

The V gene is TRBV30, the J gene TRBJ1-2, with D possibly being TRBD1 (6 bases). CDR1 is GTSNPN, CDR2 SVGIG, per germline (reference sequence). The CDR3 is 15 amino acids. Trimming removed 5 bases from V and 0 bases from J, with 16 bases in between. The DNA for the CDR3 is TGTGCCTGGTTGGTGCAGGGGATTACTAACTATGGCTACACCTTC. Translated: CAWLVQGITNYGYTF. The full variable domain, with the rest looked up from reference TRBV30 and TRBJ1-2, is SQTIHQWPATLVQPVGSPLSLECTVEGTSNPNLYWYRQAAGRGLQLLFYSVGIGQISSEVPQNLSASRPQDRQFILSSKKLLLSDSGFYLCAWLVQGITNYGYTFGSGTRLTVV.

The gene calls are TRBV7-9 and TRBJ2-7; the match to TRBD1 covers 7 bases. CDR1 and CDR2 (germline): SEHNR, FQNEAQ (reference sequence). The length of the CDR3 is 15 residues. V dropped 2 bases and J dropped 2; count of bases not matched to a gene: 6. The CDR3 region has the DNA TGTGCCAGCAGCTTATCAGGGCAGGGGGCCTACGAGCAGTACTTC. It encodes CASSLSGQGAYEQYF.

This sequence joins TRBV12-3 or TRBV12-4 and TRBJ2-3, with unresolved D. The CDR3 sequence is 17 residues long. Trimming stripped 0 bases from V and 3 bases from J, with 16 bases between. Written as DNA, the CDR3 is TGTGCCAGCAGTTTAGCCCACACGCTGACGGGTACAGATACGCAGTATTTT. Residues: CASSLAHTLTGTDTQYF.

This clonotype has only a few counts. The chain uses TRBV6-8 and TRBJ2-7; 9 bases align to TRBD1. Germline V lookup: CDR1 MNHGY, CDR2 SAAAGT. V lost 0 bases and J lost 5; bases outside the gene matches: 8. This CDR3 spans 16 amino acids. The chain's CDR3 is CASSYSWDRAGDEQYF. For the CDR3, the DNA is TGTGCCAGCAGTTACTCCTGGGACAGGGCAGGCGACGAGCAGTACTTC.

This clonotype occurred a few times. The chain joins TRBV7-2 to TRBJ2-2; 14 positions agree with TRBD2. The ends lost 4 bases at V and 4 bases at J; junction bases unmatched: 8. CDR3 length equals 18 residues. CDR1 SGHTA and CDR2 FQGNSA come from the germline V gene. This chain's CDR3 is CASSSGLAGAPGTGELFF. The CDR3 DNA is TGTGCCAGCAGCTCGGGACTAGCGGGAGCCCCGGGCACCGGGGAGCTGTTTTTT.

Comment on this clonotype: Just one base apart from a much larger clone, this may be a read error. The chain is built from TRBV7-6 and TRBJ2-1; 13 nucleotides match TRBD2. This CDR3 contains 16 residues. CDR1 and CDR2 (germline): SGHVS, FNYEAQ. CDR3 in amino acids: CASSFILGLAGVEQSF. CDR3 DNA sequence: TGTGCCAGCAGCTTTATACTCGGACTAGCGGGAGTGGAGCAGTCCTTC.